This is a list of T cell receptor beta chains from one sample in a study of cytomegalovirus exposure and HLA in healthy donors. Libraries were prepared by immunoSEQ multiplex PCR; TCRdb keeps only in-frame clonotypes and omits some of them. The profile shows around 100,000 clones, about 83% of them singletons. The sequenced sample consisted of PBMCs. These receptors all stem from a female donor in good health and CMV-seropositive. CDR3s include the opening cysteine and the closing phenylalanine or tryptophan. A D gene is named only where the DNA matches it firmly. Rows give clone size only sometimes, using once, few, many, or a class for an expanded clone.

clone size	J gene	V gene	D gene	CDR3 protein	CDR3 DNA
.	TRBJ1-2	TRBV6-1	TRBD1	CASSEHLRQGSRANYGYTF	TGTGCCAGCAGTGAGCACCTTAGACAGGGCTCCCGTGCTAACTATGGCTACACCTTC
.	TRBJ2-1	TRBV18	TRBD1	CASSLRGPGQGSWEAVF	TGTGCCAGCTCCCTGAGAGGTCCGGGACAGGGATCATGGGAGGCGGTCTTC
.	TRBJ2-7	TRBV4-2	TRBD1	CASSHGTGGSYEQYF	TGTGCCAGCAGCCACGGGACAGGGGGCTCCTACGAGCAGTACTTC
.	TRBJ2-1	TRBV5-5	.	CASSLEVGTRGHEQFF	TGTGCCAGCAGCTTGGAGGTCGGCACCCGAGGTCATGAGCAGTTCTTC
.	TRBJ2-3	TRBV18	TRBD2	CASSPTSGLAGEMPDTQYF	TGTGCCAGCTCACCGACTTCGGGACTAGCGGGAGAAATGCCAGATACGCAGTATTTT
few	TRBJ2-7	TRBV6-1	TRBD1	CASSEAPGTGSYEQYF	TGTGCCAGCAGTGAAGCTCCCGGGACAGGATCCTACGAGCAGTACTTC
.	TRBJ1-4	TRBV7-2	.	CASSLGPGGLAEKLFF	TGTGCCAGCAGCTTAGGGCCGGGGGGCTTGGCTGAAAAACTGTTTTTT
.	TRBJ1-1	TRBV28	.	CASSPHSGNTEAFF	TGTGCCAGCAGTCCCCACTCAGGAAACACTGAAGCTTTCTTT
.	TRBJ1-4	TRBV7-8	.	CASSRPGTNEKLFF	TGTGCCAGCAGCCGCCCGGGGACTAATGAAAAACTGTTTTTT
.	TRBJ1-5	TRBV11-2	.	CASSPRMRRDQPQHF	TGTGCCAGCAGCCCCCGAATGCGGAGGGATCAGCCCCAGCATTTT
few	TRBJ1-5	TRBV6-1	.	CASSRQVSNQPQHF	TGTGCCAGCAGCCGGCAGGTTAGCAATCAGCCCCAGCATTTT
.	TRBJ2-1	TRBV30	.	CAWSRDGARNEQFF	TGTGCCTGGAGTAGAGACGGAGCTCGCAATGAGCAGTTCTTC
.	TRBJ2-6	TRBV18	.	CASSPPSGPGANVLTF	TGTGCCAGCTCACCACCTTCAGGGCCTGGGGCCAACGTCCTGACTTTC
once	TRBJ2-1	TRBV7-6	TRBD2	CASSVAGVPLNEQFF	TGTGCCAGCAGCGTAGCGGGAGTTCCCCTCAATGAGCAGTTCTTC
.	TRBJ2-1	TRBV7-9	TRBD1	CASGALAGQGYNEQFF	TGTGCCAGCGGCGCTCTGGCGGGACAGGGCTACAATGAGCAGTTCTTC
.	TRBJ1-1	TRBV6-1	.	CASSEEVLTSMNTEAFF	TGTGCCAGCAGTGAAGAAGTGTTAACTAGTATGAACACTGAAGCTTTCTTT
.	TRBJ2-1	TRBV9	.	CASSAAAGTYHEQFF	TGTGCCAGCAGCGCAGCAGCGGGTACCTATCATGAGCAGTTCTTC
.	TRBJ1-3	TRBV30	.	CAWKGDGNTIYF	TGTGCCTGGAAAGGGGATGGAAACACCATATATTTT
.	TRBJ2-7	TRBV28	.	CASSFGRGEQYF	TGTGCCAGCAGTTTCGGAAGAGGGGAGCAGTACTTC
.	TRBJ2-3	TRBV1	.	CTSSPWEGELDTDTQYF	TGCACCAGCAGCCCCTGGGAGGGGGAGCTGGACACAGATACGCAGTATTTT
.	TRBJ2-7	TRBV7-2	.	CASSLNPGGARSYEQYF	TGTGCCAGCAGCTTAAATCCTGGAGGGGCGCGGTCCTACGAGCAGTACTTC
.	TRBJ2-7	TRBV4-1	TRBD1	CASSPAAGQGEEQYF	TGCGCCAGCAGCCCCGCGGCGGGACAGGGTGAGGAGCAGTACTTC
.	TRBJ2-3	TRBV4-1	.	CASSQPAGSGLTDTQYF	TGCGCCAGCAGCCAACCCGCGGGTAGCGGACTCACAGATACGCAGTATTTT
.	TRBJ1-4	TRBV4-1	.	CASSQAQTEKLFF	TGCGCCAGCAGCCAAGCACAGACTGAAAAACTGTTTTTT
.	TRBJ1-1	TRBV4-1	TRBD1	CASSQGDRGNTEAFF	TGCGCCAGCAGCCAAGGGGACAGGGGTAACACTGAAGCTTTCTTT
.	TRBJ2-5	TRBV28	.	CASSLRAETQYF	TGTGCCAGCAGTTTGAGGGCAGAGACCCAGTACTTC
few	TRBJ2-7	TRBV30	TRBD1	CAWGGQGAHEQYF	TGTGCCTGGGGGGGACAGGGGGCGCACGAGCAGTACTTC
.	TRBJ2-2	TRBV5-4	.	CASSPIGGPGTGELFF	TGTGCCAGCAGCCCCATCGGGGGGCCGGGCACCGGGGAGCTGTTTTTT
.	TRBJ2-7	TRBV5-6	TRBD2	CASSWGGEQYF	TGTGCCAGCAGCTGGGGGGGGGAGCAGTACTTC
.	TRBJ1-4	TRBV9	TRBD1	CASSATGTGTEKLFF	TGTGCCAGCAGCGCCACCGGGACAGGGACTGAAAAACTGTTTTTT
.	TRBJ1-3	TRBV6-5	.	CASSYGGPGNTIYF	TGTGCCAGCAGTTACGGAGGGCCTGGAAACACCATATATTTT
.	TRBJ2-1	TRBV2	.	CASSIRGEQFF	TGTGCCAGCAGTATACGGGGAGAGCAGTTCTTC
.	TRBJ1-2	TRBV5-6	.	CASSLPGANYGYTF	TGTGCCAGCAGCTTGCCCGGGGCTAACTATGGCTACACCTTC
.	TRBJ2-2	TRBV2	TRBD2	CATLGGSGLAGTGELFF	TGTGCCACCTTGGGAGGCTCCGGACTAGCGGGCACCGGGGAGCTGTTTTTT
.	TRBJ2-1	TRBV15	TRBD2	CATSRDPTSGSRGEQFF	TGTGCCACCAGCAGAGATCCCACTAGCGGATCTCGGGGGGAGCAGTTCTTC
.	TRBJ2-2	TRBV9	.	CASSKPRGEANTGELFF	TGTGCCAGCAGCAAACCCAGGGGGGAGGCGAACACCGGGGAGCTGTTTTTT
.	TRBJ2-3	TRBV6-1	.	CASRVTLSTNTQYF	TGTGCCAGCAGGGTTACACTTAGCACAAATACGCAGTATTTT
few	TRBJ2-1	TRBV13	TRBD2	CASSLGGSGRAYEQFF	TGTGCCAGCAGCTTAGGGGGCAGCGGGAGGGCATATGAGCAGTTCTTC
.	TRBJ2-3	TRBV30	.	CAWSHYENADTQYF	TGTGCCTGGAGTCACTACGAGAACGCAGATACGCAGTATTTT
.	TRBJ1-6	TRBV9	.	CASSGQGDYQGNSPLHF	TGTGCCAGCAGCGGCCAAGGGGACTACCAGGGAAATTCACCCCTCCACTTT
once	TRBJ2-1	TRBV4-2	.	CASSQDGAASSYNEQFF	TGTGCCAGCAGCCAAGATGGGGCGGCTAGCTCCTACAATGAGCAGTTCTTC
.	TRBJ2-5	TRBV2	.	CASRGEETQYF	TGTGCCAGCAGGGGAGAGGAGACCCAGTACTTC
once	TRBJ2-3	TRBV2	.	CASQKDRTRTDTQYF	TGTGCCAGTCAGAAGGACAGAACACGCACAGATACGCAGTATTTT
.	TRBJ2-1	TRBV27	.	CASSLTTAYNEQFF	TGTGCCAGCAGTTTGACGACAGCTTACAATGAGCAGTTCTTC
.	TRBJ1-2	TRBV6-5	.	CASSSGTPSFGGYTF	TGTGCCAGCAGCTCCGGGACACCGAGTTTTGGTGGCTACACCTTC
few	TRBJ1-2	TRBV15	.	CATSREKGGNYGYTF	TGTGCCACCAGCAGAGAGAAAGGGGGTAACTATGGCTACACCTTC
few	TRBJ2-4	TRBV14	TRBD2	CASSLAGAKNIQYF	TGTGCCAGCAGCCTAGCGGGTGCCAAAAACATTCAGTACTTC
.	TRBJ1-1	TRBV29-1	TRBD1	CSVGDSLNTEAFF	TGCAGCGTAGGGGACAGCCTGAACACTGAAGCTTTCTTT
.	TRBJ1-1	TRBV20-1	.	CSASPHTEAFF	TGCAGTGCTAGCCCTCACACTGAAGCTTTCTTT
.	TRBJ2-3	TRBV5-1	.	CASSSTTISPSTDTQYF	TGCGCCAGCAGCTCAACTACTATTTCCCCTAGCACAGATACGCAGTATTTT
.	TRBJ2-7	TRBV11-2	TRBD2	CASSSTSGSLNEQYF	TGTGCCAGCAGCTCTACTAGCGGGAGTCTCAACGAGCAGTACTTC
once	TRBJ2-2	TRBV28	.	CASTTLRQEELFF	TGTGCCAGCACCACTCTCCGACAGGAGGAGCTGTTTTTT
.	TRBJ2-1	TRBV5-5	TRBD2	CACRLAGIYNEQFF	TGTGCCTGCCGACTAGCGGGCATCTACAATGAGCAGTTCTTC